This entry describes one T cell receptor (beta chain). The antigen is undetermined. The CDR3 runs to 15 residues. Germline-derived CDR1 and CDR2 are MGHDK and SYGVNS. Trimming left V 3 bases short and J 4 bases short, with 12 bases between. This sample is part of a study of blood T cells in healthy people across ages. PBMCs, at least 6 million per sample, were isolated. General study points: The recorded TCR beta diversity per million T cells decreased in a roughly linear manner with age. Because donor CMV status was unknown, expanded clonotype changes were possibly confounded.

A J-beta primer mix and a sample-barcoded 5' primer were used in a second PCR of roughly 6 to 12 cycles. Each of the cDNA molecules was tagged by a template-switch adaptor with 12 random nucleotides. TCRdb fed the 5' RACE reads into MiXCR, producing one record per CDR3 protein. The sample carries 750,000 to 950,000 distinct CDR3 sequences, approximately 53% recorded once. The sample was blood. This clonotype was obtained from an elderly man in good health. The chain has TRBV25-1 and TRBJ2-2, with D perhaps matching TRBD2 (6 bases). For the CDR3, the DNA is TGTGCCAGCAGTGATCTGGGGGGAGCCACCGGGGAGCTGTTTTTT. Its translation is CASSDLGGATGELFF.